A selection of T cell receptor beta chains follows, all from one sample in a study of T-cell memory formation after mild COVID-19. TCRdb reprocessed the 5' RACE reads with MiXCR, giving one entry per CDR3 protein. This table has 450,000 to 650,000 distinct CDR3 sequences, about 20% appearing once. Sequencing was carried out using PBMCs or a T cell subset sorted from them (not recorded which). The receptor set was obtained from an adult woman who had mild COVID-19 (a few samples of this study predate the infection). Cell type and time point are not known. Both conserved end residues are part of each CDR3. D genes are given only for firm matches. Rows may omit the clone size; those that give it use once, few, many or a size class.

clone size	D gene	V gene	J gene	CDR3 protein	CDR3 DNA
many	TRBD2	TRBV3-1	TRBJ2-7	CASSFVRGGVYEQYF	TGTGCCAGCAGCTTCGTGCGGGGGGGCGTGTACGAGCAGTACTTC
.	.	TRBV4-2	TRBJ2-1	CASSQDGQREIYNEQFF	TGTGCCAGCAGCCAAGATGGACAGCGAGAGATCTACAATGAGCAGTTCTTC
few	.	TRBV3-1	TRBJ2-7	CASSRKSFAYEQYF	TGTGCCAGCAGCCGTAAGAGTTTCGCCTACGAGCAGTACTTC
.	TRBD1	TRBV11-2	TRBJ2-7	CASSLISGQGSYEQYF	TGTGCCAGCAGCTTAATCTCGGGACAGGGGTCCTACGAGCAGTACTTC
few	.	TRBV11-2	TRBJ2-2	CASSFTGSGPGELFF	TGTGCCAGCAGCTTCACAGGAAGCGGTCCCGGGGAGCTGTTTTTT
.	TRBD2	TRBV4-1	TRBJ2-1	CASSHGGGNEQFF	TGCGCCAGCAGCCACGGGGGGGGCAATGAGCAGTTCTTC
.	TRBD2	TRBV7-2	TRBJ2-3	CASSLESTSADTQYF	TGTGCCAGCAGCTTAGAGTCTACTAGCGCAGATACGCAGTATTTT
few	TRBD2	TRBV7-2	TRBJ2-1	CASSLGGRAKVEQFF	TGTGCCAGCAGCTTAGGCGGGAGGGCCAAGGTTGAGCAGTTCTTC
.	.	TRBV20-1	TRBJ1-4	CSAPFRGLNEKLFF	TGCAGTGCGCCTTTTAGGGGTCTGAATGAAAAACTGTTTTTT
many	TRBD1	TRBV7-9	TRBJ2-5	CASSLGTGQETQYF	TGTGCCAGCAGCCTCGGGACAGGGCAAGAGACCCAGTACTTC
.	.	TRBV25-1	TRBJ2-5	CASSWGGGKTQYF	TGTGCCAGCAGTTGGGGCGGTGGGAAGACCCAGTACTTC
.	TRBD1	TRBV14	TRBJ1-2	CASSHGQGWNYGYTF	TGTGCCAGCAGCCATGGACAGGGATGGAACTATGGCTACACCTTC
.	.	TRBV12-3/TRBV12-4	TRBJ1-3	CASIQSRTGRGRGNTIYF	TGTGCCAGCATCCAGAGTCGCACAGGGCGAGGGCGAGGAAACACCATATATTTT
.	.	TRBV12-3/TRBV12-4	TRBJ1-2	CASTSSARASYGYTF	TGTGCCAGCACCTCGTCGGCCAGGGCTTCCTATGGCTACACCTTC